This TCR beta chain was recovered during a study of T-cell memory formation after mild COVID-19. Study details: TCR clusters largely stayed donor specific.

Broader study findings: Some clones that responded were present in memory (sampled pre-infection), which suggests cross-reactive memory joined. Balance between CD4 and CD8 was seen in clones contracting day 15 to 85, and a CD4+ lean was seen in later expanders.

This clonotype showed up just a few times. Its cognate antigen is unknown. MiXCR, applied by TCRdb to the 5' RACE reads, yields one record per CDR3 protein. The table has approximately 210,000 distinct CDR3 sequences, under 30% seen once. The source is an adult woman who had mild COVID-19 (a few samples of this study predate the infection). Cell type and time point are not known. What was sequenced was PBMCs or a T cell subset sorted from them (not recorded which).

The CDR3 is CASSQAGTGHGKLFF. CDR3 coding DNA: TGTGCCAGCAGCCAAGCGGGGACAGGGCATGGAAAACTGTTTTTT. The chain carries TRBV4-2 and TRBJ1-4; 9 nucleotides line up with TRBD1. The J segment lost 10 bases and the V segment lost 1 base, leaving 7 bases of the junction unmatched. CDR3 length equals 15 residues. Germline values: CDR1 LGHNA, CDR2 YNFKEQ.